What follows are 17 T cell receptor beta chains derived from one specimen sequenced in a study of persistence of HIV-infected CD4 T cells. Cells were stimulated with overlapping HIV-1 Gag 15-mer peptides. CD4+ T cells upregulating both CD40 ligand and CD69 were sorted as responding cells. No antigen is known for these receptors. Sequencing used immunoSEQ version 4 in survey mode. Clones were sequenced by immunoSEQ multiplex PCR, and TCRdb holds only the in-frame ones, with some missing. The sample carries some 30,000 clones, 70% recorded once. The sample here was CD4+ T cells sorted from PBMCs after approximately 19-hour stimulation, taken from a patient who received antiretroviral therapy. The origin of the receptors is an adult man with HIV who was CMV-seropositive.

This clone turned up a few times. The DNA of the CDR3 is TGTGCCAGTAGTATTGGGCTCGGGAGGGACCAGCCCCAGCATTTT. Protein: CASSIGLGRDQPQHF. V and J are TRBV19 and TRBJ1-5; a possible D gene is TRBD1 (5 bases). In germline, CDR1 is LNHDA, CDR2 SQIVND (reference sequence). The CDR3 loop spans 15 amino acids. V lost 3 bases and J lost 7, with 16 bases in between.

CDR3 in amino acids: CASSLGGRAGQPQHF. CDR3 coding DNA: TGCGCCAGCAGCTTGGGGGGCAGGGCGGGCCAGCCCCAGCATTTT. The V call is TRBV5-1, the J call TRBJ1-5; D possibly corresponds to TRBD1 (5 bases). This CDR3 is built from 15 residues. V lost 0 bases and J 7 bases, leaving 14 bases between the germline ends. Germline-derived CDR1 and CDR2 are SGHRS and YFSETQ.

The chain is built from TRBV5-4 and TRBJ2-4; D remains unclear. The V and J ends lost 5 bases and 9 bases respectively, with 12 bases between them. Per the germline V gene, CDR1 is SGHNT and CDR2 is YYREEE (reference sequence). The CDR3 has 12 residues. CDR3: CASRGRSGIQYF. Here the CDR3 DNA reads TGTGCCAGCAGGGGAAGGTCTGGCATTCAGTACTTC.

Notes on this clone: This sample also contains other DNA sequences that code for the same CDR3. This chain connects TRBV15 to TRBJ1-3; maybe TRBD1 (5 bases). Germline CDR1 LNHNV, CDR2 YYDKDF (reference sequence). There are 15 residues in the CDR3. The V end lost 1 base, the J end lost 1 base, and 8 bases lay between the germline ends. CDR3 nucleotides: TGTGCCACCAGCAGAGGAGCAGGGTCTGGAAACACCATATATTTT. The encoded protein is CATSRGAGSGNTIYF.

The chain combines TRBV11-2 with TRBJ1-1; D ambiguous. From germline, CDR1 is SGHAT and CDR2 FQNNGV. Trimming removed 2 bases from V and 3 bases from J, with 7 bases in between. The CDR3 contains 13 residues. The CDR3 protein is CASSLQAYTEAFF. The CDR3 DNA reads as TGTGCCAGCAGCTTACAGGCGTACACTGAAGCTTTCTTT.

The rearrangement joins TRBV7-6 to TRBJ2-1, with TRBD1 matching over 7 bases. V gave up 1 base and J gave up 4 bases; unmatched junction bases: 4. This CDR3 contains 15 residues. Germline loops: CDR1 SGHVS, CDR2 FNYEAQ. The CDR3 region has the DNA TGTGCCAGCAGCTTAGGGACAGGCGAATACAATGAGCAGTTCTTC. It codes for CASSLGTGEYNEQFF. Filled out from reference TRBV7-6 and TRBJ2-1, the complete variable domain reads GAGVSQSPRYKVTKRGQDVALRCDPISGHVSLYWYRQALGQGPEFLTYFNYEAQQDKSGLPNDRFSAERPEGSISTLTIQRTEQRDSAMYRCASSLGTGEYNEQFFGPGTRLTVL.

DNA of the CDR3: TGTGCCAGCAGCCCCCTAAAGGGCGGGGGGAAAGAAGACACCGGGGAGCTGTTTTTT. This sequence encodes CASSPLKGGGKEDTGELFF. V usage is TRBV9 and J usage is TRBJ2-2; the match to TRBD2 covers 8 bases. The CDR3 totals 19 residues. The J segment lost 3 bases and the V segment lost 4 bases, leaving 17 bases of the junction unmatched. Germline V gene lookup returns CDR1 SGDLS and CDR2 YYNGEE.

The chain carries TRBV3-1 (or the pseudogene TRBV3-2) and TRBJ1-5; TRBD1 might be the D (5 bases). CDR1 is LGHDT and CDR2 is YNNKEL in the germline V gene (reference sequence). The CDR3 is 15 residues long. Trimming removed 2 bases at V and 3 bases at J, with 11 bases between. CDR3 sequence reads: CASSQMAGINQPQHF. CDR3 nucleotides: TGTGCCAGCAGCCAAATGGCAGGGATCAATCAGCCCCAGCATTTT.

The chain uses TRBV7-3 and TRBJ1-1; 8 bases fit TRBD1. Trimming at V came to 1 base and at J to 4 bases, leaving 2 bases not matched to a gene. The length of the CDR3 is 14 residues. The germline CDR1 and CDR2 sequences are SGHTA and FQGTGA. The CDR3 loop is CASSLIDRGTEAFF. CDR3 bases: TGTGCCAGCAGCTTAATCGACAGGGGCACTGAAGCTTTCTTT.

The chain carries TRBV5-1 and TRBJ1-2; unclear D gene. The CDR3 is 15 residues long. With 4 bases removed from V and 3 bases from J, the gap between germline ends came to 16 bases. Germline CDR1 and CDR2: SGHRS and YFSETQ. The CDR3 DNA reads TGCGCCAGCAGCCCGACTATTCTGAGTCACTATGGCTACACCTTC. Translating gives CASSPTILSHYGYTF.

CDR3 sequence: CASSPASGSNQPQHF. As DNA, the CDR3 is TGTGCCAGCAGTCCCGCTAGTGGTTCCAATCAGCCCCAGCATTTT. V gene TRBV7-8 combines with J gene TRBJ1-5, with D hard to call. This CDR3 has 15 residues. From germline, CDR1 is SGHVS and CDR2 FQNEAQ. V gave up 6 bases and J gave up 3 bases, with 15 bases separating them.

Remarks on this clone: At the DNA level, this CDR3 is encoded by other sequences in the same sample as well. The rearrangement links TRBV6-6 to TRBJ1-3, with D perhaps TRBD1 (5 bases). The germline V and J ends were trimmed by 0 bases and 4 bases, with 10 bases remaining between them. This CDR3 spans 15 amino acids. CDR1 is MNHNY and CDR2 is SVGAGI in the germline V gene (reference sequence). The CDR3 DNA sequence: TGTGCCAGCAGTTACTCGAAAGGGGCAGGAAACACCATATATTTT. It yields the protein CASSYSKGAGNTIYF.

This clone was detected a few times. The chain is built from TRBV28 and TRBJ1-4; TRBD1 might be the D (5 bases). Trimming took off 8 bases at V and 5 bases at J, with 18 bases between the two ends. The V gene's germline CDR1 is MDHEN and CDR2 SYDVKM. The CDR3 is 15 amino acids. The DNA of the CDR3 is TGTGCCAGCCTCCCTCCGCAGGGATCAAATGAAAAACTGTTTTTT. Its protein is CASLPPQGSNEKLFF.

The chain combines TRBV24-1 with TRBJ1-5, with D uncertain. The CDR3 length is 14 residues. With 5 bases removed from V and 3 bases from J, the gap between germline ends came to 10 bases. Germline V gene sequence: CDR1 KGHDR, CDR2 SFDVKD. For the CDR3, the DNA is TGTGCCACCAGTGCCGGGAAGGTCAATCAGCCCCAGCATTTT. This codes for CATSAGKVNQPQHF.

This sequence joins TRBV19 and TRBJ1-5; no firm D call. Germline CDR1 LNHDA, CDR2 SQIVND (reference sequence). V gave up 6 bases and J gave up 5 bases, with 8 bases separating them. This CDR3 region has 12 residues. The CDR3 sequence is CASSDGDQPQHF. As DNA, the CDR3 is TGTGCCAGTAGCGACGGGGATCAGCCCCAGCATTTT.

In DNA form, the CDR3 reads TGTGCCAGCAGCCAAGTCGCCAGGGCAGGAAACACCATATATTTT. It is translated as CASSQVARAGNTIYF. The chain carries TRBV3-1 (or the pseudogene TRBV3-2) and TRBJ1-3; D possibly corresponds to TRBD1 (5 bases). Trimming left V 1 base short and J 4 bases short, with 11 bases between. Germline V gives CDR1 LGHDT, CDR2 YNNKEL (reference sequence). The CDR3 loop spans 15 amino acids.

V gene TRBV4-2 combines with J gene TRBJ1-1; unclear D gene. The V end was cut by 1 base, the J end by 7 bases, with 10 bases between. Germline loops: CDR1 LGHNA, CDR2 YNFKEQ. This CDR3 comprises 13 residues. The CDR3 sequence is CASSQGVRVEAFF. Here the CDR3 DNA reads TGTGCCAGCAGCCAAGGGGTGAGGGTTGAAGCTTTCTTT.